Below, one TCR beta chain is given with its context. This sample stems from a study of shared clonotypes between healthy human individuals. Only in-frame clones appear in the TCRdb table, and some are missing; sequencing was by immunoSEQ multiplex PCR. The table has about 580,000 clones, more than 95% seen once. CD45RO-negative, CCR7-positively selected cells formed the naive CD8 fraction, excluding terminally differentiated effector memory CD45RA+ cells. CDR1 and CDR2 from the germline V gene are SEHNR and FQNEAQ (reference sequence). This CDR3 region has 16 residues. Trimming took 5 bases from V and 0 from J, leaving 17 bases between them.

The rearrangement joins TRBV7-9 to TRBJ2-7; tentatively, D is TRBD2 (6 bases). This clonotype originated in a man aged 30 to 39 in good health. The sequencing input was naive CD8+ T cells sorted from blood. The CDR3 spells CASSPRTGDSSYEQYF. CDR3 nucleotides: TGTGCCAGCAGCCCAAGGACGGGGGATAGCTCCTACGAGCAGTACTTC.